Listed here are 9 T cell receptor beta chains from one sample, sequenced in a study of long-term antiretroviral therapy in people with HIV. Assay version v3.0 of immunoSEQ was used, and it was run at survey level. Some clones are missing from TCRdb's copy, which holds only in-frame ones; the method was immunoSEQ multiplex PCR. The repertoire consists of more than 45,000 clones, with around 84% occurring once and the leading ten covering under 3%. The sequencing here drew on unsorted PBMCs, taken 0.8 years after starting antiretroviral therapy. The receptors were gathered from a woman between 18 and 30 years old with HIV.

This clone came up a few times. The chain couples TRBV19 to TRBJ2-1; 10 bases line up with TRBD2. This CDR3 comprises 15 residues. The germline V gene has CDR1 LNHDA and CDR2 SQIVND (reference sequence). Germline trimming cut 2 bases from V and 3 bases from J; bases unmatched to any gene: 1. The CDR3 is CASSITSGNYNEQFF. The CDR3 DNA follows: TGTGCCAGTAGTATAACTAGCGGGAACTACAATGAGCAGTTCTTC.

The chain uses TRBV28 and TRBJ2-6, with D tentatively TRBD1 (6 bases). Germline CDR1 is MDHEN and CDR2 is SYDVKM. V gave up 3 bases and J gave up 1 base, with 16 bases separating them. CDR3 length equals 18 residues. For the CDR3, the DNA is TGTGCCAGCAGTTTTTCGCGGACAGCCAAGTCTGGGGCCAACGTCCTGACTTTC. It yields the protein CASSFSRTAKSGANVLTF.

The chain uses TRBV28 and TRBJ1-2; no firm D call. The CDR3 length is 14 residues. Germline V lookup: CDR1 MDHEN, CDR2 SYDVKM. The V end lost 2 bases, the J end lost 4 bases, and 11 bases lay between the germline ends. CDR3 in DNA: TGTGCCAGCAGTTTACCCAGAGTCCCCTATGGCTACACCTTC. Its translation: CASSLPRVPYGYTF.

This chain uses TRBV9 with TRBJ2-1; no clear D gene. The CDR3 is 14 residues long. V lost 2 bases and J 9 bases, leaving 15 bases between the germline ends. CDR1 and CDR2 from the germline V gene are SGDLS and YYNGEE. The CDR3 DNA sequence: TGTGCCAGCAGCGTCGACCCTAGGGTGAGTGAGCAGTTCTTC. This sequence encodes CASSVDPRVSEQFF.

The V call is TRBV19, the J call TRBJ1-5, with unresolved D. This CDR3 is built from 13 residues. V lost 1 base to trimming and J lost 8 bases, with 9 bases between them. The germline V gene encodes CDR1 LNHDA and CDR2 SQIVND (reference sequence). CDR3 protein: CASSIVAGKPQHF. CDR3 nucleotide sequence: TGTGCCAGTAGTATAGTGGCAGGAAAGCCCCAGCATTTT.

The chain recombines TRBV28 with TRBJ1-1; TRBD1 matches at 7 bases. Germline CDR1 and CDR2: MDHEN and SYDVKM. The CDR3 has 18 amino acids. The J segment lost 1 base and the V segment lost 5 bases, leaving 16 bases of the junction unmatched. The CDR3 reads CASSAQTGKRGANTEAFF. The CDR3 bases are TGTGCCAGCAGTGCACAGACAGGGAAACGGGGCGCGAACACTGAAGCTTTCTTT.

In its sample, this clone was seen a few times. This chain uses TRBV7-3 with TRBJ2-7, with TRBD1 identical over 9 bases. The ends lost 5 bases at V and 7 bases at J; junction bases unmatched: 9. The CDR3 consists of 14 residues. Germline V gene lookup returns CDR1 SGHTA and CDR2 FQGTGA. The CDR3 reads CASSLGTGLGEQYF. DNA of the CDR3: TGTGCCAGCAGCCTAGGGACAGGGCTGGGGGAGCAGTACTTC.

The V and J genes are TRBV5-6 and TRBJ2-7; D uncertain. Germline V gene data show CDR1 as SGHDT and CDR2 as YYEEEE. Trimming cost V 4 bases and J 6 bases, with 17 bases left between them. The CDR3 is made up of 14 amino acids. This chain's CDR3 is CASSQTLLRLEQYF. In nucleotides, the CDR3 is TGTGCCAGCAGCCAGACCCTCCTCCGACTCGAGCAGTACTTC.

DNA for the CDR3: TGCGCCAGCAGCCAATCCTCTAGGGCAACTAATGAAAAACTGTTTTTT. Its protein product is CASSQSSRATNEKLFF. The rearrangement joins TRBV4-3 to TRBJ1-4; D is ambiguous. The V end lost 2 bases, the J end lost 0 bases, and 10 bases lay between the germline ends. The CDR3 consists of 16 residues. Germline values: CDR1 LGHNA, CDR2 YSLEER.